This T cell receptor beta chain stems from a study of beta chain features in type 1 diabetes. The study, taken as a whole, reports: In all four CD4+ subsets, TCRB CDR3 length was significantly, moderately reduced in type 1 diabetes.

The CDR3 totals 17 residues. Since all of the isolated RNA was reverse transcribed, expressed TCRB transcripts were what got sequenced. Sequencing was performed with immunoSEQ multiplex PCR; in TCRdb, only in-frame clones are kept and a portion is missing. The sample holds 300,000 to 350,000 clones, roughly a tenth seen once. This clone was detected ten times or more. Its antigen is unknown. J is TRBJ2-5 and V is TRBV21-1; the D call of TRBD2 is as the table states it, not checked on the DNA. TRBV21-1 is flagged as a pseudogene. This receptor was identified in a man aged 30-40 years with type 1 diabetes. Sequenced sample: central memory CD4+ T cells from blood. CDR3 sequence: CASTKLTAGGLSETQYF. The DNA of the CDR3 is TGTGCCAGCACCAAGCTAACAGCGGGGGGCCTATCAGAGACCCAGTACTTC.